The clone carrying this T cell receptor (beta chain) was seen only a few times. The antigen is not known. The entry originates in a study of T cells in localized non-small cell lung cancer. General study results and limits: The highest T cell clonality was in uninvolved adjacent lung, above tumor. Adjacent lung tissue had a median approximately 61 of the top 100 clones found in the tumor. Elevated blood T cell density was associated with longer overall survival. Heterogeneity remains possible, as sequencing covered one tumor region only.

Only in-frame clones appear in the TCRdb table, and some are missing; sequencing was by immunoSEQ multiplex PCR. The profile shows about 62,000 clones, 81% of them singletons. V lost 6 bases, J lost 2 bases, and 13 bases lay in between. Germline V gene sequence: CDR1 WSHSY, CDR2 SAAADI. This CDR3 contains 14 residues. The receptor's source is a man between 40 and 75 years old with stage II lung adenocarcinoma. V and J are TRBV10-2 and TRBJ1-1, with D perhaps matching TRBD1 (6 bases). The sequencing here drew on PBMCs, taken before any cancer treatment. CDR3: CASRTGHTNTEAFF. CDR3 in DNA: TGCGCCAGCAGGACGGGACACACAAACACTGAAGCTTTCTTT.